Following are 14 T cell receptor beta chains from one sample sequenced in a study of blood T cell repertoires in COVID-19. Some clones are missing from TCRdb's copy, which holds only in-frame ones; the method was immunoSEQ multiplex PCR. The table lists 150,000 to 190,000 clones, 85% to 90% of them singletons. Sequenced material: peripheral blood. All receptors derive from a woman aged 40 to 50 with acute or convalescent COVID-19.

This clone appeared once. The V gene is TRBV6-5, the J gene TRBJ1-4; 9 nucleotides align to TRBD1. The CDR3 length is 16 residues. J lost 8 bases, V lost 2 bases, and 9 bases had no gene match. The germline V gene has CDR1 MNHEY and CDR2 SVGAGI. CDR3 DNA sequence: TGTGCCAGCAGTTACCTATCCGGGACAGGGAGAGAAAAACTGTTTTTT. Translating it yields CASSYLSGTGREKLFF.

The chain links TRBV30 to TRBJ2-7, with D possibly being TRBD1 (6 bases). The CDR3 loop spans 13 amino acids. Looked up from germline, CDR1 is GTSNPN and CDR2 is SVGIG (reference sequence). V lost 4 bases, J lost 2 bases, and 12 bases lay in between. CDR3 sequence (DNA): TGTGCCTGGACTACAGGGCAGGCCTACGAGCAGTACTTC. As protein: CAWTTGQAYEQYF.

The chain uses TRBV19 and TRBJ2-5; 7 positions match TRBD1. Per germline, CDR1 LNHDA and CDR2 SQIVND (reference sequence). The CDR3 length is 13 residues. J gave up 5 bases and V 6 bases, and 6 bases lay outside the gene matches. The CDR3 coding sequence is TGTGCCAGTAGGAACAGGGGTCGGGAGACCCAGTACTTC. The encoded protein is CASRNRGRETQYF.

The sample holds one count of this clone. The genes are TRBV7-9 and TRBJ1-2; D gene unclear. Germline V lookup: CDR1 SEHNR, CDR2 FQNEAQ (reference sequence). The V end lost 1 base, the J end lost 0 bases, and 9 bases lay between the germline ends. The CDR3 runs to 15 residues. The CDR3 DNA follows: TGTGCCAGCAGCTTAGAGGCAGCGCCTAACTATGGCTACACCTTC. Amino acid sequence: CASSLEAAPNYGYTF.

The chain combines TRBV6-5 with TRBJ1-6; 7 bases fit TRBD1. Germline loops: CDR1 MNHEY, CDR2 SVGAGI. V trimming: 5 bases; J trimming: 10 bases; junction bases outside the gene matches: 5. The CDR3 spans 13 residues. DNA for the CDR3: TGTGCCAGCAGTCTTGACAGGGTCTCACCCCTCCACTTT. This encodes CASSLDRVSPLHF.

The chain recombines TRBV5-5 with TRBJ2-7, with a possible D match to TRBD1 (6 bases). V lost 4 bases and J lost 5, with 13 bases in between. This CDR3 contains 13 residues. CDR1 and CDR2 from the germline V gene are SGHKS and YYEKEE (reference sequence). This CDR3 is CASSQKPGDEQYF. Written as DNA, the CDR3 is TGTGCCAGCAGCCAGAAACCAGGGGACGAGCAGTACTTC.

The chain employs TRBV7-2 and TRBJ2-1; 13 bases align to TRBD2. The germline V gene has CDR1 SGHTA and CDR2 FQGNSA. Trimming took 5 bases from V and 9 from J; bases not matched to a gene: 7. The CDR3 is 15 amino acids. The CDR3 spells CASSPGLAGAGEQFF. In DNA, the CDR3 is TGTGCCAGCAGCCCAGGACTAGCGGGAGCCGGTGAGCAGTTCTTC.

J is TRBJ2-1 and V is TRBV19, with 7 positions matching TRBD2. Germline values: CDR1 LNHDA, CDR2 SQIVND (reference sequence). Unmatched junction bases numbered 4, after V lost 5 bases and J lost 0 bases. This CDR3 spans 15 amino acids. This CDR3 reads CASSPGLFSYNEQFF. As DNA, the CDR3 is TGTGCCAGTAGTCCGGGACTATTCTCCTACAATGAGCAGTTCTTC.

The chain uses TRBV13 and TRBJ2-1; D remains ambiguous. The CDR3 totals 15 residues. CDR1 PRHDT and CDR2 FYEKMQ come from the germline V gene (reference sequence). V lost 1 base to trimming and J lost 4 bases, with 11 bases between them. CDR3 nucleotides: TGTGCCAGCAGCTTAGTTGAGGAAAAGTACAATGAGCAGTTCTTC. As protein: CASSLVEEKYNEQFF.

The CDR3 DNA is TGTGCCAGCAGCCAAGCTCAGGGGGCGCGGTATGGCTACACCTTC. Its translation is CASSQAQGARYGYTF. The chain joins TRBV3-1 (or the pseudogene TRBV3-2) to TRBJ1-2; 8 nucleotides line up with TRBD1. The CDR3 sequence is 15 residues long. Germline V gene sequence: CDR1 LGHDT, CDR2 YNNKEL (reference sequence). J lost 5 bases, V lost 1 base, and 6 bases had no gene match.

This CDR3 reads CASNEGAAEAFF. CDR3 nucleotide sequence: TGTGCCAGCAACGAGGGGGCGGCGGAAGCTTTCTTT. The V gene is TRBV12-3 or TRBV12-4, the J gene TRBJ1-1; 7 nucleotides match TRBD1. The CDR3 contains 12 residues. The junction had 7 bases not matched to a gene; V was cut back by 7 bases and J by 8 bases.

The CDR3, as DNA: TGTGCCAGCAGCAAACCGGGACTAGCGGGCGCTAGCTCCTACAATGAGCAGTTCTTC. This sequence encodes CASSKPGLAGASSYNEQFF. The J gene is TRBJ2-1, the V gene TRBV7-6, with TRBD2 identical over 12 bases. This CDR3 spans 19 amino acids. J was trimmed by 0 bases and V by 5 bases; bases with no gene match: 11. CDR1 is SGHVS and CDR2 is FNYEAQ in the germline V gene.

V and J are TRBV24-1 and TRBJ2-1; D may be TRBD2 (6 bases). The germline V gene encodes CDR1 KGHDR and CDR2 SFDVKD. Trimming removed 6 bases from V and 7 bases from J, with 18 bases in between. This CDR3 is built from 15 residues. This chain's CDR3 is CATSPLAGLRNEQFF. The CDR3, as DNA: TGTGCCACCAGTCCCCTTGCGGGACTCAGGAATGAGCAGTTCTTC.

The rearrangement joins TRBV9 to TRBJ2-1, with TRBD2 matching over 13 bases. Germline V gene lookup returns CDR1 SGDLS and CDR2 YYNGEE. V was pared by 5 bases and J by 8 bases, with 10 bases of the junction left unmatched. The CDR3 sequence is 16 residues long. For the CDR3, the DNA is TGTGCCAGCAGAAGACCCACTAGCGGGGGGGTCGATGAGCAGTTCTTC. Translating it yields CASRRPTSGGVDEQFF. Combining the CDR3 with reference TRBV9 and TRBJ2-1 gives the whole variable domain DSGVTQTPKHLITATGQRVTLRCSPRSGDLSVYWYQQSLDQGLQFLIQYYNGEERAKGNILERFSAQQFPDLHSELNLSSLELGDSALYFCASRRPTSGGVDEQFFGPGTRLTVL.